The entry that follows covers one T cell receptor beta chain sequence. Antigen unknown. TCR beta CDR3 regions were amplified from RNA transcripts. HTBI primers were used for first-round RT-PCR of the TCR CDR3. Each CDR3 protein gets one entry after TCRdb re-called the multiplex PCR reads with MiXCR. The sample includes some 180,000 distinct CDR3 sequences, around 16% seen only once; the top ten take roughly 55%. This entry belongs to a study of T cells in Graves' hyperthyroidism and ophthalmopathy. Study-wide points: Within blood appeared most thyroid clonotypes that had expanded above 0.001.

A lack of ophthalmopathy progression within 18 months defined stable Graves' hyperthyroidism. Newly diagnosed patients aged 18 to 65 had hyperthyroidism of under 2 months' duration. Diagnoses rested on clinical symptoms, serum thyroxine and TRAb, thyroid ultrasound and orbital computed tomography. This CDR3 has 16 amino acids. Germline V gene lookup returns CDR1 SEHNR and CDR2 FQNEAQ (reference sequence). Germline trimming cut 3 bases from V and 0 bases from J; bases unmatched to any gene: 6. The clonotype was recovered from a woman in her forties or fifties with Graves' hyperthyroidism. Source material: blood. The gene calls are TRBV7-9 and TRBJ1-2; 8 bases align to TRBD1. CDR3 bases: TGTGCCAGCAGCTTTGAATCAGGGGGCGCTAACTATGGCTACACCTTC. It encodes CASSFESGGANYGYTF. The full variable domain, completed using reference TRBV7-9 and TRBJ1-2, is DTGVSQNPRHKITKRGQNVTFRCDPISEHNRLYWYRQTLGQGPEFLTYFQNEAQLEKSRLLSDRFSAERPKGSFSTLEIQRTEQGDSAMYLCASSFESGGANYGYTFGSGTRLTVV.